This TCR beta chain was sequenced in a study of shared clonotypes between healthy human individuals. In replicate PCRs of sorted subsets, roughly 190 ng DNA, about 30,000 T cell genomes, was used. Per the original data handling: Filtering differed since immunoSEQ provided only junctions, with no quality scores. Here immunoSEQ multiplex PCR was the method, and the copy in TCRdb shows in-frame clones only, minus some. Clone size and the V and J calls come from that table; the DNA yielded D and trimming. This sample has over 800,000 clones, with nearly 95% found just once. Naive CD8 isolation took CD45RO-negative cells positively selected for CCR7 and excluded terminally differentiated effector memory CD45RA+ cells. Deletions cut 6 bases from V and 3 bases from J, with 12 bases between. In germline, CDR1 is LNHDA, CDR2 SQIVND (reference sequence). The CDR3 covers 13 residues. As concerns this clone: Its antigen is unidentified. This CDR3 is also generated by other DNA sequences in the sample.

Broader study findings: The four-donor shared clonotypes exceeded non-shared clonotypes in generation probability, with non-shared ones scoring lower. Only a few donors were included, so the genetic and exposure-history diversity represented was limited.

The chain is built from TRBV19 and TRBJ2-7; no firm D call. What was sequenced was naive CD8+ T cells sorted from blood. This TCR was sampled from a man aged 25-45 years in good health. DNA for the CDR3: TGTGCCAGTAGCCCCGCAGGCGGCTACGAGCAGTACTTC. The encoded protein is CASSPAGGYEQYF.